The T cell receptor (beta chain) described here comes from a study of cytomegalovirus exposure and HLA in healthy donors. CDR3 length equals 12 residues. CDR1 is MNHEY, CDR2 SVGAGI, per germline. Deletions cut 5 bases from V and 8 bases from J, with 12 bases between. The primer mix had 60 Vbeta and 13 Jbeta primers. Generated by immunoSEQ multiplex PCR, the TCRdb table keeps only in-frame clones and is missing some. This listing includes roughly 100,000 clones. The material sequenced was PBMCs. The V gene is TRBV6-5, the J gene TRBJ1-2, with D unresolved. The clonotype originates from a man aged 35-49 years in good health and CMV-seronegative. CDR3 sequence (DNA): TGTGCCAGCAGTCACTACGGCGGGGGCTACACCTTC. It encodes CASSHYGGGYTF.